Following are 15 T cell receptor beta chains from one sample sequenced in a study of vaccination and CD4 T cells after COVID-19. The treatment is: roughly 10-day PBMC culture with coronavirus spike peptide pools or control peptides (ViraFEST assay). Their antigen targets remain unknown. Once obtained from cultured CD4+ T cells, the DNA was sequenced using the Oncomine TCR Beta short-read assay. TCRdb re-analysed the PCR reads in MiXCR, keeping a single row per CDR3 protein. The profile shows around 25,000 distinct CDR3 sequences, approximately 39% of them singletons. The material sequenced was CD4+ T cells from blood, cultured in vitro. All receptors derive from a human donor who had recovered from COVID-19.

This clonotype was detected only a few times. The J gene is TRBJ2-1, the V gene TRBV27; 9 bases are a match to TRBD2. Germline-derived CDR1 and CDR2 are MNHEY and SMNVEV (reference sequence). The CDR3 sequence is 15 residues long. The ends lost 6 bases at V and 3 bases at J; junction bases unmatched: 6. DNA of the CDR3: TGTGCCAGCAGCCCAGCGGGAGGCCGCTACAATGAGCAGTTCTTC. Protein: CASSPAGGRYNEQFF.

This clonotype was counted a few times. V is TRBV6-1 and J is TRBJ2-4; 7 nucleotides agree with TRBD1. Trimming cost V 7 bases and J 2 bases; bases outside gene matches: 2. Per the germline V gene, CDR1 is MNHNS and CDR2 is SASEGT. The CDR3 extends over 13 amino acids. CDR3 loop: CASKGQTKNIQYF. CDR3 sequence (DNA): TGTGCCAGCAAGGGACAGACCAAAAACATTCAGTACTTC.

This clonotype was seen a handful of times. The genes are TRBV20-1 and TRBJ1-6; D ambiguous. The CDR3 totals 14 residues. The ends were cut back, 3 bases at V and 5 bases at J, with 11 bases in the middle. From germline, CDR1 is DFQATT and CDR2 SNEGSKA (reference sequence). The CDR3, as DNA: TGCAGTGCTAGCTTTTGGGGAGATAATTCACCCCTCCACTTT. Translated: CSASFWGDNSPLHF.

In nucleotides, the CDR3 is TGTGCCAGCAGTGAGCCAGGGGGTCAGCCCCAGCATTTT. Translating it yields CASSEPGGQPQHF. The chain joins TRBV6-1 to TRBJ1-5; 7 nucleotides match TRBD1. V lost 3 bases and J lost 6; bases outside the gene matches: 2. Germline CDR1 and CDR2: MNHNS and SASEGT. There are 13 residues in the CDR3.

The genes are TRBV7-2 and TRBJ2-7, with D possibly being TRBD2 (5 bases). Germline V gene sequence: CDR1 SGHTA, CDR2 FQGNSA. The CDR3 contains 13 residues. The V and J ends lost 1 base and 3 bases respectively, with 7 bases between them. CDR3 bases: TGTGCCAGCAGCTTAGGCGGAGGCTACGAGCAGTACTTC. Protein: CASSLGGGYEQYF. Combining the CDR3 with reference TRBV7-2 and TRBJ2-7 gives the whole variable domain GAGVSQSPSNKVTEKGKDVELRCDPISGHTALYWYRQSLGQGLEFLIYFQGNSAPDKSGLPSDRFSAERTGGSVSTLTIQRTQQEDSAVYLCASSLGGGYEQYFGPGTRLTVT.

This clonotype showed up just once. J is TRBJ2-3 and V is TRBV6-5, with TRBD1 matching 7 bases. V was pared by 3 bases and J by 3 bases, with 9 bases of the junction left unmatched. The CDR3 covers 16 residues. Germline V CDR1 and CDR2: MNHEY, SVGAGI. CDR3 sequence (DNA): TGTGCCAGCAGTTATGAAGGGGGCCAGGCAACAGATACGCAGTATTTT. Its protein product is CASSYEGGQATDTQYF.

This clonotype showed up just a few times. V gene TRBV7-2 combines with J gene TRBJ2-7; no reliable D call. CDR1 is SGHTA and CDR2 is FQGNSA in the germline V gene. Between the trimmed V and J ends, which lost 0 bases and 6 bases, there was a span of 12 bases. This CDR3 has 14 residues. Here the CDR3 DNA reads TGTGCCAGCAGCTTAGCGCAGGTTTCTAGCGAGCAGTACTTC. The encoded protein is CASSLAQVSSEQYF.

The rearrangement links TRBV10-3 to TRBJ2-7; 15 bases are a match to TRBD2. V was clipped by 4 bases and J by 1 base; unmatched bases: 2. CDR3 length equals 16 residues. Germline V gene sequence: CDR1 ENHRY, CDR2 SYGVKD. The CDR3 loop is CAISVGLAGGSYEQYF. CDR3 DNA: TGTGCCATCAGTGTCGGACTAGCGGGAGGGTCCTACGAGCAGTACTTC.

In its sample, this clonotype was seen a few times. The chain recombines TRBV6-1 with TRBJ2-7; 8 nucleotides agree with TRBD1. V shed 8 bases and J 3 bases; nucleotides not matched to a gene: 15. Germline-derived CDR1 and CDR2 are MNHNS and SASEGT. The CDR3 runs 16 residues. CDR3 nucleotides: TGTGCCAGCGTGCCCCACCCGGGACAGGTTAACTACGAGCAGTACTTC. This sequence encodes CASVPHPGQVNYEQYF.

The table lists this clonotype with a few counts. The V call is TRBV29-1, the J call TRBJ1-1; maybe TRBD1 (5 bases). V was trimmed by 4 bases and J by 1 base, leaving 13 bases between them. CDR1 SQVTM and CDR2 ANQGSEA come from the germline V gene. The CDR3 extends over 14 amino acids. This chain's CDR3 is CSVVLGPSNTEAFF. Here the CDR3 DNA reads TGCAGCGTTGTCCTGGGACCATCGAACACTGAAGCTTTCTTT.

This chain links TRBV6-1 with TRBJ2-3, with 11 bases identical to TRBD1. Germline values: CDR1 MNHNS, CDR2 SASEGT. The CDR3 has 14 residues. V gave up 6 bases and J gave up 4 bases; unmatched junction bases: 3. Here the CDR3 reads CASRGQGVADTQYF. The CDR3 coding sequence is TGTGCCAGCAGGGGACAGGGGGTCGCAGATACGCAGTATTTT.

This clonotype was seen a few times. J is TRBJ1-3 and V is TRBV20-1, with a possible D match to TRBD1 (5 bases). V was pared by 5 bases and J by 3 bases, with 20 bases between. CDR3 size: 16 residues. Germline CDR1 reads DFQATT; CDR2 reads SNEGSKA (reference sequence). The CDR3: CSALPPGPLLGNTIYF. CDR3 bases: TGCAGTGCTCTTCCTCCGGGACCCTTACTTGGAAACACCATATATTTT.

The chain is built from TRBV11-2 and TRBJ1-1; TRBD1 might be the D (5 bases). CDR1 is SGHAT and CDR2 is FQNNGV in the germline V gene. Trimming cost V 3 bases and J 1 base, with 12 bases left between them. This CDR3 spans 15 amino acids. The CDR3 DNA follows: TGTGCCAGCAGCTTTGATGAAGGGGCGAACACTGAAGCTTTCTTT. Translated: CASSFDEGANTEAFF.

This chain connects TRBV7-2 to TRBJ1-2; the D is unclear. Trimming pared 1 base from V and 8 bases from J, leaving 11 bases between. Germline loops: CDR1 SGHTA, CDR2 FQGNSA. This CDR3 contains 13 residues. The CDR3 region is CASSLVGWEGYTF. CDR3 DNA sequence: TGTGCCAGCAGCTTAGTAGGGTGGGAGGGCTACACCTTC.

CDR3 amino acids: CASSYVGRVLSGHRNTEAFF. CDR3 in DNA: TGTGCCAGCAGTTACGTCGGCAGGGTCCTGTCCGGACACAGGAACACTGAAGCTTTCTTT. V is TRBV6-5 and J is TRBJ1-1; perhaps TRBD1 as D (5 bases). V was clipped by 2 bases and J by 1 base, with 26 bases between them. The germline V gene encodes CDR1 MNHEY and CDR2 SVGAGI. The CDR3 extends over 20 amino acids.